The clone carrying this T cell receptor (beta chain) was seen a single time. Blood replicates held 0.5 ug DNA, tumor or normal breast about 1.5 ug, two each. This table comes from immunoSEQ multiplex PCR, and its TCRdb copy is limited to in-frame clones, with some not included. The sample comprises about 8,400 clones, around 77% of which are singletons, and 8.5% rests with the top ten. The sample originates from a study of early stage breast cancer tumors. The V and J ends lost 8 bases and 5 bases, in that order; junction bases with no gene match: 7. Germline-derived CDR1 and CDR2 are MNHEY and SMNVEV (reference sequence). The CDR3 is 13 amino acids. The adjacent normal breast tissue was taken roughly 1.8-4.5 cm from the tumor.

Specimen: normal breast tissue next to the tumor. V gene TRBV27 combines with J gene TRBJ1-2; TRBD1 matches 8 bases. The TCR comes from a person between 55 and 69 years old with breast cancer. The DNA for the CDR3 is TGTGCCAGCGGAGGACAGGGTGGTTATGGCTACACCTTC. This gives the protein CASGGQGGYGYTF.